The T cell receptor beta chain under discussion was sequenced for a study of beta chain features in type 1 diabetes. Every isolated RNA sample was fully reverse transcribed, so sequencing captured expressed TCRB transcripts. This table comes from immunoSEQ multiplex PCR, and its TCRdb copy is limited to in-frame clones, with some not included. The data hold about 350,000 clones, with about 20% observed a single time. This CDR3 comprises 13 residues. The V end was cut by 6 bases, the J end by 5 bases, with 13 bases between. Germline V gene lookup returns CDR1 SGHAT and CDR2 FQNNGV. The sample consisted of naive CD4+ T cells from blood. The V gene is TRBV11-2, the J gene TRBJ1-1; the D gene is possibly TRBD1 (5 bases). This receptor was obtained from a woman between 18 and 29 years old in good health. The CDR3 nucleotides read TGTGCCAGCAGTCTGTCGCAGGGTACTGAAGCTTTCTTT. The encoded protein is CASSLSQGTEAFF.